This TCR beta chain originates from a study of T cell changes during pregnancy in multiple sclerosis. Trimming removed 5 bases at V and 1 base at J, with 8 bases between. The CDR3 sequence is 13 residues long. The germline CDR1 and CDR2 sequences are LNHDA and SQIVND (reference sequence). Here immunoSEQ multiplex PCR was the method, and the copy in TCRdb shows in-frame clones only, minus some. Among tens of thousands of clones, roughly 90% were seen once, and the ten largest hold just over 0.85%. The TCR comes from a female donor with multiple sclerosis, enrolled in a pregnancy study. V gene TRBV19 combines with J gene TRBJ1-2; no reliable D call. Sequencing was performed on peripheral blood, taken before pregnancy. This chain's CDR3 is CASSPNLNYGYTF. The DNA of the CDR3 is TGTGCCAGTAGTCCTAACCTTAACTATGGCTACACCTTC.